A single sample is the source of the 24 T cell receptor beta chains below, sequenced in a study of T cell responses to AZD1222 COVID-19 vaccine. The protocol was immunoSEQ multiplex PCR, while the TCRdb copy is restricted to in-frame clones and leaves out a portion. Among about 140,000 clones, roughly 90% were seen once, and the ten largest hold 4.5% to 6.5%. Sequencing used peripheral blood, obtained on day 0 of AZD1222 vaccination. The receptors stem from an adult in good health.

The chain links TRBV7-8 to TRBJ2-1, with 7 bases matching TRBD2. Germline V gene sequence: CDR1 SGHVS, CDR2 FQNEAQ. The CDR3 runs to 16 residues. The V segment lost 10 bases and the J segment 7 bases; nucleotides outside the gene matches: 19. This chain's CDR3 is CATQVRRGGPSNEQFF. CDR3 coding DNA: TGTGCCACCCAGGTGAGGAGGGGAGGGCCCAGTAATGAGCAGTTCTTC.

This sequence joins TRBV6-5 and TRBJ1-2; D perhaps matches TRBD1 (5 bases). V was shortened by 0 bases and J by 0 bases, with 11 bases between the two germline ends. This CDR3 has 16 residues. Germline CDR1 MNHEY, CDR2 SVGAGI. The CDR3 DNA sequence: TGTGCCAGCAGTTACTCGATCCGGGGGTCTAACTATGGCTACACCTTC. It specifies CASSYSIRGSNYGYTF.

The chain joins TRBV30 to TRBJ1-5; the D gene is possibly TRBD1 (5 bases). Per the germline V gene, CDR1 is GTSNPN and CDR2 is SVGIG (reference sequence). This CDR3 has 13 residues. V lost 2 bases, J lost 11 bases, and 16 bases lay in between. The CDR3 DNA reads TGTGCCTGGAGTTCGCAGGGAACACCGTCCCAGCATTTT. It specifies CAWSSQGTPSQHF.

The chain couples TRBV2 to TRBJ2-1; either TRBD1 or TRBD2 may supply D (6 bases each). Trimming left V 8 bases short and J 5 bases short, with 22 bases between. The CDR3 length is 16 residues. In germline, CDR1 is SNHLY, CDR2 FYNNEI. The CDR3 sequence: CASVTWGAELNNEQFF. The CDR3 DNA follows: TGTGCCAGCGTTACTTGGGGGGCCGAGCTAAACAATGAGCAGTTCTTC.

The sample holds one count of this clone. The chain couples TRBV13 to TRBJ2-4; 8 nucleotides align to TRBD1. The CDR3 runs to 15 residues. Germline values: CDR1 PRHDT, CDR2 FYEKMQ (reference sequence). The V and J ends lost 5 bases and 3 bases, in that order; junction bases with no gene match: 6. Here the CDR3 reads CASSRLQGDKNIQYF. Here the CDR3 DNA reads TGTGCCAGCAGCCGACTACAGGGGGACAAAAACATTCAGTACTTC.

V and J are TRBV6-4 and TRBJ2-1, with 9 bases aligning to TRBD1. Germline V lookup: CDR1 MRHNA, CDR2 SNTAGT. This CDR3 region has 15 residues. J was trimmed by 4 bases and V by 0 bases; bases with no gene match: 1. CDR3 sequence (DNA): TGTGCCAGCAGTGACTCGACAGGGGGGTACAATGAGCAGTTCTTC. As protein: CASSDSTGGYNEQFF.

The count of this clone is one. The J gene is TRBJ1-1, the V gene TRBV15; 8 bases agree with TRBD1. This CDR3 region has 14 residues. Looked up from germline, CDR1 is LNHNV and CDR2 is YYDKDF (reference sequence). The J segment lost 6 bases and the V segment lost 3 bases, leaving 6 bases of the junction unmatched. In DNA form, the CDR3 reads TGTGCCACCAGCAGGGCTCAACAGGGGGCTGAAGCTTTCTTT. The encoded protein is CATSRAQQGAEAFF.

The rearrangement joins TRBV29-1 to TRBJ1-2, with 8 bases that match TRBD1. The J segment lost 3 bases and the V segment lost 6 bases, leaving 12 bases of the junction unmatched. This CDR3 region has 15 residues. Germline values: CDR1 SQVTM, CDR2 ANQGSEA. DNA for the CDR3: TGCAGCGTCCGGGGACAGGTTTACGGAGACTATGGCTACACCTTC. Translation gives CSVRGQVYGDYGYTF.

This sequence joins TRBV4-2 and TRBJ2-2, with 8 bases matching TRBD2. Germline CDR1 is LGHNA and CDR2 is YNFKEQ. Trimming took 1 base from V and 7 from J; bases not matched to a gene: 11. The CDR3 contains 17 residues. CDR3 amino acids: CASSQVLGAGGGGELFF. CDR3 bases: TGTGCCAGCAGCCAAGTTCTGGGGGCGGGAGGCGGCGGGGAGCTGTTTTTT.

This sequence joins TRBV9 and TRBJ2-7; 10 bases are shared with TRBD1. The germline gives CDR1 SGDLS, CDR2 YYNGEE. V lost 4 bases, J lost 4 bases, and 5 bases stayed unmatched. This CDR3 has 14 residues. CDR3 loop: CASSPRDRGYEQYF. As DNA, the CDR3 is TGTGCCAGCAGCCCCCGGGACAGGGGATACGAGCAGTACTTC.

CDR3 sequence (DNA): TGTGCCAGCAGCTTAGCAGCCGTAGGTTACGAGCAGTACTTC. Protein sequence: CASSLAAVGYEQYF. The J gene is TRBJ2-7, the V gene TRBV7-2; the D is unclear. Trimming took off 0 bases at V and 4 bases at J, with 10 bases between the two ends. CDR1 is SGHTA, CDR2 FQGNSA, per germline. CDR3 size: 14 residues.

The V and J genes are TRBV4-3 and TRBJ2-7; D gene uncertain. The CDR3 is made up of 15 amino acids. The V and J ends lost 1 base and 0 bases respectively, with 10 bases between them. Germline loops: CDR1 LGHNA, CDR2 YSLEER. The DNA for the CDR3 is TGCGCCAGCAGCCAAGTAGGTGCTAGCTCCTACGAGCAGTACTTC. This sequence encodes CASSQVGASSYEQYF.

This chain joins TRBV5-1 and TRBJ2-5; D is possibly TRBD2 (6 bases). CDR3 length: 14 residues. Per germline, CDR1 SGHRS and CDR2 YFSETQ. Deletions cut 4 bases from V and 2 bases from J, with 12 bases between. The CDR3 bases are TGCGCCAGCAGCGGACTACAGTCTCAAGAGACCCAGTACTTC. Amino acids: CASSGLQSQETQYF.

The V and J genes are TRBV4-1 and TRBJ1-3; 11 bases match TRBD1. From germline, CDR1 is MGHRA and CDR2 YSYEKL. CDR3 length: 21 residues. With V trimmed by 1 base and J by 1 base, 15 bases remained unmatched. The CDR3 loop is CASSQVYPGTGGIVSGNTIYF. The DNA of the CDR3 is TGCGCCAGCAGCCAAGTGTACCCCGGGACAGGGGGAATTGTATCTGGAAACACCATATATTTT.

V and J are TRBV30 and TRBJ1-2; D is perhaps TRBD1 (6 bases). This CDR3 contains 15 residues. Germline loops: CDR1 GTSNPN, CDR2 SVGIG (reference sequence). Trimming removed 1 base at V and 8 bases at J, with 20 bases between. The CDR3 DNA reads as TGTGCCTGGAGTGATCGGGGGCCAAGGCATCAGGGCTACACCTTC. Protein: CAWSDRGPRHQGYTF.

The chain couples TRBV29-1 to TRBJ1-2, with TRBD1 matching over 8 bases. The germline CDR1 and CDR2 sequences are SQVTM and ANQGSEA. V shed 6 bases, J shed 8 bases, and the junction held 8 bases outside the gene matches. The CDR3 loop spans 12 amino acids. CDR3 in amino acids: CSVKQGVDGYTF. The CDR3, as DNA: TGCAGCGTGAAACAGGGGGTTGACGGCTACACCTTC.

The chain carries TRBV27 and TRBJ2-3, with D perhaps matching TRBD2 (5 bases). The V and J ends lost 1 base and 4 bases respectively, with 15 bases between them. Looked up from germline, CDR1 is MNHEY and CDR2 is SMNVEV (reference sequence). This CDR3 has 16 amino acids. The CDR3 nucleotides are TGTGCCAGCAGTTTATTAGGGCCTAGCTTCCCAGATACGCAGTATTTT. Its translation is CASSLLGPSFPDTQYF.

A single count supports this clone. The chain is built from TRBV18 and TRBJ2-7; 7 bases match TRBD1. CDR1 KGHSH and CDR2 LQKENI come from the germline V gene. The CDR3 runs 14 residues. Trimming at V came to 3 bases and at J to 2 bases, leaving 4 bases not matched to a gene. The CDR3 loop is CASSPAQGPYEQYF. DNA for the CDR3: TGTGCCAGCTCACCCGCACAGGGGCCCTACGAGCAGTACTTC.

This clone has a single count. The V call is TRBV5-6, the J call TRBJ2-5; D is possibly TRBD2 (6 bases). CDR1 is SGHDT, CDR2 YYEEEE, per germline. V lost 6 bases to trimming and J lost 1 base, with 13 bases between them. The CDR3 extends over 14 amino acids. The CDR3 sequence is CASILRGPQETQYF. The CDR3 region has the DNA TGTGCCAGCATCCTGCGGGGACCCCAAGAGACCCAGTACTTC.

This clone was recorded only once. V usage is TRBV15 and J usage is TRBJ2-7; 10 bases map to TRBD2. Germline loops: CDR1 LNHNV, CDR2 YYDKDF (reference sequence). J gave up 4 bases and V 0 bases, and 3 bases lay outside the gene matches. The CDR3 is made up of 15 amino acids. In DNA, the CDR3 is TGTGCCACCAGCAGAGACTCTAGCGGGAGTTACGAGCAGTACTTC. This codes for CATSRDSSGSYEQYF.

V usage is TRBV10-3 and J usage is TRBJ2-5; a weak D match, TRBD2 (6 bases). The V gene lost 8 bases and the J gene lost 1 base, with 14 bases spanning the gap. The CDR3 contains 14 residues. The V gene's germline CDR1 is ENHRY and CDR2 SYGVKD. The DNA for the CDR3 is TGTGCCATCGGGGGGTCGGTTTCCCAAGAGACCCAGTACTTC. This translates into CAIGGSVSQETQYF.

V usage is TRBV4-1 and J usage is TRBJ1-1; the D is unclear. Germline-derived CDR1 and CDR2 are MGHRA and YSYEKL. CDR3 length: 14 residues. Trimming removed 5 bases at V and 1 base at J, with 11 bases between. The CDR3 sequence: CASSFRTENTEAFF. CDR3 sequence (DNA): TGCGCCAGCAGCTTCAGGACGGAGAACACTGAAGCTTTCTTT.

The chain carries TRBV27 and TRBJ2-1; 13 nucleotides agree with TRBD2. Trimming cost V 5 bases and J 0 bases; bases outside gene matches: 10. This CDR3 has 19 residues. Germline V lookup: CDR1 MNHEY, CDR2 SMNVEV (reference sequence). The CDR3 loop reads CASSPSTSGRTSSYNEQFF. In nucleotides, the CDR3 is TGTGCCAGCAGTCCCTCGACTAGCGGGAGGACGAGCTCCTACAATGAGCAGTTCTTC.

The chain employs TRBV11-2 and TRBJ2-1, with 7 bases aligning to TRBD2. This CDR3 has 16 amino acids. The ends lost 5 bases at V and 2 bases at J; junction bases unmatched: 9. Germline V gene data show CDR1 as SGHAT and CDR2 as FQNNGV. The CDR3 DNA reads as TGTGCCAGCAGCCCCGATCTGGGACTAACCTACAATGAGCAGTTCTTC. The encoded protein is CASSPDLGLTYNEQFF.